The 25 T cell receptor beta chains below all came from one sample that was sequenced in a study of cytomegalovirus exposure and HLA in healthy donors. PCR primers comprised 60 Vbeta and 13 Jbeta primers. Here immunoSEQ multiplex PCR was the method, and the copy in TCRdb shows in-frame clones only, minus some. The sample lists roughly 170,000 clones; 75% to 90% were seen once. The source material was PBMCs. These receptors came from a boy younger than 18 in good health and CMV-seronegative.

This clone was seen once. The chain couples TRBV2 to TRBJ1-1, with 8 bases identical to TRBD1. The V gene end was trimmed by 6 bases and the J gene end by 0 bases; junction bases not matched to a gene: 9. The CDR3 is made up of 16 amino acids. Germline CDR1 and CDR2: SNHLY and FYNNEI. The CDR3 protein is CASRDDRGKMNTEAFF. As DNA, the CDR3 is TGTGCCAGCAGGGATGACAGGGGTAAAATGAACACTGAAGCTTTCTTT. Using reference TRBV2 and TRBJ1-1 for the parts outside the CDR3, the full variable domain is EPEVTQTPSHQVTQMGQEVILRCVPISNHLYFYWYRQILGQKVEFLVSFYNNEISEKSEIFDDQFSVERPDGSNFTLKIRSTKLEDSAMYFCASRDDRGKMNTEAFFGQGTRLTVV.

The gene calls are TRBV4-2 and TRBJ2-3, with D unclear. With 0 bases removed from V and 2 bases from J, the gap between germline ends came to 6 bases. The CDR3 sequence is 14 residues long. Germline CDR1 LGHNA, CDR2 YNFKEQ. The CDR3 coding sequence is TGTGCCAGCAGCCAAGAACGGGTCACAGATACGCAGTATTTT. Its protein product is CASSQERVTDTQYF.

The chain employs TRBV12-5 and TRBJ1-5; maybe TRBD1 (6 bases). Trimming cost V 3 bases and J 0 bases, with 9 bases left between them. Germline CDR1 LGHNT, CDR2 FRNRAP. The CDR3 spans 15 residues. CDR3 loop: CASGFGQYSNQPQHF. As DNA, the CDR3 is TGTGCTAGTGGTTTCGGACAGTATAGCAATCAGCCCCAGCATTTT. Together with reference TRBV12-5 and TRBJ1-5, the CDR3 gives the full variable domain: DARVTQTPRHKVTEMGQEVTMRCQPILGHNTVFWYRQTMMQGLELLAYFRNRAPLDDSGMPKDRFSAEMPDATLATLKIQPSEPRDSAVYFCASGFGQYSNQPQHFGDGTRLSIL.

The genes are TRBV7-9 and TRBJ1-2; D is uncertain. The CDR3 extends over 14 amino acids. Germline V gene lookup returns CDR1 SEHNR and CDR2 FQNEAQ (reference sequence). Trimming removed 0 bases at V and 4 bases at J, with 9 bases between. This CDR3 reads CASSLAGGSYGYTF. As DNA, the CDR3 is TGTGCCAGCAGCTTAGCTGGAGGGTCCTATGGCTACACCTTC. The full variable domain, its missing parts supplied by reference TRBV7-9 and TRBJ1-2, is DTGVSQNPRHKITKRGQNVTFRCDPISEHNRLYWYRQTLGQGPEFLTYFQNEAQLEKSRLLSDRFSAERPKGSFSTLEIQRTEQGDSAMYLCASSLAGGSYGYTFGSGTRLTVV.

This clone was counted between two and nine times. The rearrangement joins TRBV11-3 to TRBJ2-3; tentative D call: TRBD2 (5 bases). This CDR3 region has 14 residues. Germline values: CDR1 SGHNT, CDR2 YENEEA. The V and J ends lost 3 bases and 2 bases respectively, with 9 bases between them. The CDR3 loop reads CASSFYGVTDTQYF. The CDR3 DNA reads TGTGCCAGCAGCTTTTACGGGGTCACAGATACGCAGTATTTT.

The V gene is TRBV11-3, the J gene TRBJ2-1; D is possibly TRBD2 (6 bases). CDR3 length equals 16 residues. Germline lookup yields CDR1 SGHNT and CDR2 YENEEA. The ends were cut back, 2 bases at V and 0 bases at J, with 11 bases in the middle. The chain's CDR3 is CASSLTGGSSYNEQFF. The CDR3, as DNA: TGTGCCAGCAGCTTAACCGGGGGTAGCTCCTACAATGAGCAGTTCTTC.

The table lists this clone with a few counts. The J gene is TRBJ2-1, the V gene TRBV30; TRBD2 matches 13 bases. CDR3 size: 15 residues. Germline CDR1 reads GTSNPN; CDR2 reads SVGIG (reference sequence). V shed 5 bases and J 2 bases; nucleotides not matched to a gene: 3. CDR3 sequence reads: CAWGLAGETYNEQFF. The CDR3 nucleotides read TGTGCCTGGGGACTAGCGGGAGAAACCTACAATGAGCAGTTCTTC. Full variable domain (remainder filled in from reference TRBV30 and TRBJ2-1): SQTIHQWPATLVQPVGSPLSLECTVEGTSNPNLYWYRQAAGRGLQLLFYSVGIGQISSEVPQNLSASRPQDRQFILSSKKLLLSDSGFYLCAWGLAGETYNEQFFGPGTRLTVL.

A single count supports this clone. This rearrangement joins TRBV13 to TRBJ2-3, with D perhaps matching TRBD2 (5 bases). The CDR3 runs 16 residues. Trimming took 1 base from V and 3 from J, leaving 14 bases between them. Germline CDR1 and CDR2: PRHDT and FYEKMQ (reference sequence). CDR3 sequence reads: CASSLVPASNTDTQYF. DNA for the CDR3: TGTGCCAGCAGCTTAGTACCGGCTAGCAATACAGATACGCAGTATTTT.

The chain carries TRBV5-1 and TRBJ1-4; D remains unclear. The CDR3 runs to 14 residues. Trimming took 2 bases from V and 2 from J, leaving 7 bases between them. Germline V gives CDR1 SGHRS, CDR2 YFSETQ. This chain's CDR3 is CASSFPGTNEKLFF. As DNA, the CDR3 is TGCGCCAGCAGCTTCCCCGGGACTAATGAAAAACTGTTTTTT.

The chain links TRBV4-1 to TRBJ2-7; weak D call: TRBD2 (6 bases). The length of the CDR3 is 13 residues. Germline CDR1 MGHRA, CDR2 YSYEKL. V was cut by 4 bases and J by 3 bases, with 10 bases left in between. Written as DNA, the CDR3 is TGCGCCAGCAGCCGCGGGATTAACTACGAGCAGTACTTC. Translating gives CASSRGINYEQYF.

The sample holds a few counts of this clone. J is TRBJ1-5 and V is TRBV11-3; 7 bases map to TRBD1. Germline-derived CDR1 and CDR2 are SGHNT and YENEEA. J was trimmed by 2 bases and V by 5 bases; bases with no gene match: 6. The CDR3 contains 15 residues. CDR3 DNA: TGTGCCAGCAGCCGTACAGGGGATGGCAATCAGCCCCAGCATTTT. It codes for CASSRTGDGNQPQHF. Drawing the rest from reference TRBV11-3 and TRBJ1-5, the complete variable domain is EAGVVQSPRYKIIEKKQPVAFWCNPISGHNTLYWYLQNLGQGPELLIRYENEEAVDDSQLPKDRFSAERLKGVDSTLKIQPAELGDSAVYLCASSRTGDGNQPQHFGDGTRLSIL.

The chain is built from TRBV4-1 and TRBJ1-3; 10 bases align to TRBD1. After removal of 1 base from V and 0 bases from J, the junction contained 3 bases not matched to a gene. Per the germline V gene, CDR1 is MGHRA and CDR2 is YSYEKL. The CDR3 contains 17 residues. The CDR3 sequence is CASSQAGQGNSGNTIYF. CDR3 coding DNA: TGCGCCAGCAGCCAAGCGGGACAGGGGAACTCTGGAAACACCATATATTTT.

This clone occurred once. The CDR3 loop reads CASSPPSSREQFF. CDR3 coding DNA: TGTGCCAGCTCACCACCCTCTTCACGGGAGCAGTTCTTC. V is TRBV18 and J is TRBJ2-1; D is ambiguous. Trimming pared 0 bases from V and 10 bases from J, leaving 10 bases between. The CDR3 is 13 amino acids. CDR1 KGHSH and CDR2 LQKENI come from the germline V gene.

The chain joins TRBV11-3 to TRBJ1-1; D gene uncertain. The germline V gene encodes CDR1 SGHNT and CDR2 YENEEA. V gave up 2 bases and J gave up 2 bases, with 12 bases separating them. The CDR3 covers 15 residues. CDR3 amino acids: CASSLRRVKNTEAFF. Written as DNA, the CDR3 is TGTGCCAGCAGCTTACGGAGGGTGAAAAACACTGAAGCTTTCTTT.

This rearrangement joins TRBV30 to TRBJ1-5, with D perhaps TRBD1 (5 bases). Trimming left V 5 bases short and J 3 bases short, with 11 bases between. CDR3 size: 13 residues. Germline assignment: CDR1 GTSNPN and CDR2 SVGIG (reference sequence). CDR3 loop: CAWAGGSNQPQHF. CDR3 nucleotides: TGTGCCTGGGCGGGGGGTTCCAATCAGCCCCAGCATTTT.

V usage is TRBV6-5 and J usage is TRBJ1-6; tentative D call: TRBD1 (5 bases). Germline V gives CDR1 MNHEY, CDR2 SVGAGI. The CDR3 loop spans 12 amino acids. The V gene lost 7 bases and the J gene lost 9 bases, with 10 bases spanning the gap. The chain's CDR3 is CASKRGSSPLHF. DNA of the CDR3: TGTGCCAGCAAAAGGGGTTCTTCACCCCTCCACTTT.

V and J are TRBV27 and TRBJ1-1; TRBD1 is a possible D gene (5 bases). The germline gives CDR1 MNHEY, CDR2 SMNVEV (reference sequence). Trimming pared 0 bases from V and 3 bases from J, leaving 8 bases between. The CDR3 extends over 14 amino acids. The CDR3 loop is CASSLSGGYTEAFF. CDR3 nucleotide sequence: TGTGCCAGCAGTTTATCGGGGGGTTACACTGAAGCTTTCTTT.

The J gene is TRBJ2-7, the V gene TRBV5-1, with 8 nucleotides matching TRBD2. The V gene end was trimmed by 5 bases and the J gene end by 6 bases; junction bases not matched to a gene: 7. This CDR3 is built from 13 residues. Germline V CDR1 and CDR2: SGHRS, YFSETQ. CDR3 amino acids: CASSPRAGGEQYF. The CDR3 DNA sequence: TGCGCCAGCAGTCCCAGGGCGGGGGGCGAGCAGTACTTC.

This clone was seen once. CDR3: CASSRPGGERNEQFF. DNA of the CDR3: TGTGCCAGCAGCCGGCCGGGGGGGGAGAGGAATGAGCAGTTCTTC. The chain links TRBV7-8 to TRBJ2-1; 8 nucleotides agree with TRBD2. The CDR3 contains 15 residues. CDR1 SGHVS and CDR2 FQNEAQ come from the germline V gene. The junction had 10 bases not matched to a gene; V was cut back by 5 bases and J by 7 bases.

The chain recombines TRBV19 with TRBJ1-1; D unresolved. The CDR3 contains 13 residues. V was shortened by 6 bases and J by 2 bases, with 10 bases between the two germline ends. The germline V gene encodes CDR1 LNHDA and CDR2 SQIVND (reference sequence). CDR3 region: CASSDGRNTEAFF. The CDR3 bases are TGTGCCAGTAGCGACGGGAGAAACACTGAAGCTTTCTTT.

The chain combines TRBV30 with TRBJ1-4, with D tentatively TRBD1 (5 bases). Trimming stripped 3 bases from V and 5 bases from J, with 10 bases between. This CDR3 is built from 13 residues. Germline CDR1 and CDR2: GTSNPN and SVGIG (reference sequence). CDR3 amino acids: CAWRGVRNEKLFF. The CDR3 DNA follows: TGTGCCTGGAGAGGGGTACGAAATGAAAAACTGTTTTTT.

The V gene is TRBV18, the J gene TRBJ1-1, with a weak D call TRBD1 (5 bases). The CDR3 is made up of 14 amino acids. The V end lost 6 bases, the J end lost 6 bases, and 17 bases lay between the germline ends. Germline lookup yields CDR1 KGHSH and CDR2 LQKENI. The CDR3 reads CASSPDSGPPEAFF. The CDR3 DNA reads as TGTGCCAGCTCCCCTGACAGCGGGCCCCCTGAAGCTTTCTTT.

The chain employs TRBV6-6 and TRBJ1-3; 7 nucleotides align to TRBD1. The CDR3 covers 16 residues. Germline trimming cut 8 bases from V and 8 bases from J; bases unmatched to any gene: 18. Germline V lookup: CDR1 MNHNY, CDR2 SVGAGI (reference sequence). CDR3 residues: CASAPRQGGRIDTIYF. In DNA, the CDR3 is TGTGCCAGCGCGCCACGACAAGGGGGCAGGATAGACACCATATATTTT.

The chain uses TRBV4-1 and TRBJ2-7; TRBD2 matches 8 bases. This CDR3 is 14 amino acids long. With V trimmed by 3 bases and J by 5 bases, 6 bases remained unmatched. Germline V CDR1 and CDR2: MGHRA, YSYEKL. CDR3: CASSQGLDVHEQYF. Written as DNA, the CDR3 is TGCGCCAGCAGCCAGGGACTAGATGTCCACGAGCAGTACTTC.

The chain employs TRBV5-6 and TRBJ1-2; 7 nucleotides agree with TRBD1. Germline V CDR1 and CDR2: SGHDT, YYEEEE. V lost 1 base and J lost 1; bases outside the gene matches: 1. The CDR3 spans 14 residues. CDR3 residues: CASSLRDSNYGYTF. In DNA form, the CDR3 reads TGTGCCAGCAGCTTGAGGGACAGTAACTATGGCTACACCTTC.